This T cell receptor beta chain was sequenced in a study of blood T cell repertoires in COVID-19. Study-level information: PBMCs, B-cell-depleted T cells, or T cells provided the cDNA or gDNA that made up the material.

Germline values: CDR1 MRHNA, CDR2 SNTAGT. The CDR3 is 14 residues long. V shed 0 bases and J shed 6 bases, with 10 bases lying between them. The data were produced by immunoSEQ multiplex PCR, yet TCRdb's version contains in-frame clones alone and is incomplete. The data show over 15,000 clones, roughly 75% seen once. This sequence was found in a man aged 60-69 years with active or convalescent COVID-19. Sequencing was done on a sample of peripheral blood. The V and J genes are TRBV6-4 and TRBJ2-3; D is possibly TRBD2 (7 bases). In nucleotides, the CDR3 is TGTGCCAGCAGTGACTCCGCGGGGGCCGATACGCAGTATTTT. This codes for CASSDSAGADTQYF.